The T cell receptor beta chain described here comes from a study of regulatory T cells in long-lasting Graves disease. Study-wide background: Newly diagnosed Graves' patients had under 3 months of antithyroid drugs.

Regarding time point: newly diagnosed GD, antithyroid drugs for less than 3 months. PBMCs were the source of the RNA used for TCR sequencing. General study results and limits: Persistent patients shared more public clonotypes (around 3,000) than new patients (about 960).

The CDR3 runs 16 residues. In germline, CDR1 is MDHEN, CDR2 SYDVKM. The V and J ends lost 3 bases and 0 bases respectively, with 13 bases between them. This clonotype appeared many times. Its antigen is still unknown. Assembly of TCR beta libraries relied on iRepertoire HTBI primers together with Arm-PCR of CDR3 regions. TCRdb reprocessed the multiplex PCR reads with MiXCR, giving one entry per CDR3 protein. The sample has more than 400,000 distinct CDR3 sequences; about a sixth are singletons. These same records also appear under a second study, on T cells in Graves' hyperthyroidism and ophthalmopathy. This second report adds: Exclusion followed for patients with uncontrolled infection, other autoimmune disease, pregnancy or lactation.

The sequenced sample was peripheral blood mononuclear cells (PBMCs), obtained at new diagnosis, from a patient treated with antithyroid drugs. This chain uses TRBV28 with TRBJ2-3, with a possible D match to TRBD2 (5 bases). The sequence was collected from a man aged 35-49 years with Graves disease. The CDR3 sequence: CASSLRVAPSTDTQYF. CDR3 DNA: TGTGCCAGCAGTTTGAGGGTAGCTCCTAGCACAGATACGCAGTATTTT. The full variable domain, completed using reference TRBV28 and TRBJ2-3, is DVKVTQSSRYLVKRTGEKVFLECVQDMDHENMFWYRQDPGLGLRLIYFSYDVKMKEKGDIPEGYSVSREKKERFSLILESASTNQTSMYLCASSLRVAPSTDTQYFGPGTRLTVL.